A selection of T cell receptor beta chains follows, all from one sample in a study of glioma-infiltrating T cells after dendritic cell vaccination. Using immunoSEQ multiplex PCR, the repertoire was profiled, and TCRdb retains in-frame clones only, with some absent. The repertoire consists of 40,000 to 60,000 clones, with 85% occurring once and the leading ten covering about 10%. The source was blood, collected before dendritic cell vaccination. These receptors came from a human donor with glioblastoma. CDR3s include the opening cysteine and the closing phenylalanine or tryptophan. The order of the fields is clone size, J gene, D gene, V gene, CDR3 DNA, CDR3 protein. D genes are given only for firm matches. The listing skips clone size in some rows; elsewhere it reads once, few, many or a size class.

. TRBJ2-1 . TRBV18 TGTGCCAGCTCACCCGGGACTGGCTCCTACAATGAGCAGTTCTTC CASSPGTGSYNEQFF
. TRBJ2-7 TRBD1 TRBV5-8 TGTGCCAGCAGCTCAAGTCCTCGCGGGACAGGGACCTGCGAGCAGTACTTC CASSSSPRGTGTCEQYF
. TRBJ2-3 TRBD2 TRBV6-1 TGTGCCAGCAAGCAGCGGGGGGGCACAGATACGCAGTATTTT CASKQRGGTDTQYF
. TRBJ1-2 . TRBV6-4 TGTGCCAGCAGCGCGGAGGGGAACTATGGCTACACCTTC CASSAEGNYGYTF
. TRBJ2-7 TRBD1 TRBV10-1 TGCGCCAGCAGTGACCCGGACAGGGTGTATGGGTTATACGAGCAGTACTTC CASSDPDRVYGLYEQYF
. TRBJ1-1 TRBD1 TRBV7-2 TGTGCCAGCAGCGCAGGGGGCCCCGGGGGCACTGAAGCTTTCTTT CASSAGGPGGTEAFF
. TRBJ2-3 . TRBV10-3 TGTGCCATCAGTGAGTCGGTCAGGAGCACAGATACGCAGTATTTT CAISESVRSTDTQYF
. TRBJ1-5 . TRBV2 TGTGCCAGCAGCCGCGCGACAGGTGCGGGCGAGCCCCAGCATTTT CASSRATGAGEPQHF
. TRBJ1-5 TRBD1 TRBV6-1 TGTGCCAGCAGTGGCGGGACAGGGTCAAGCAATCAGCCCCAGCATTTT CASSGGTGSSNQPQHF
. TRBJ1-6 TRBD1 TRBV10-2 TGCGCCAGCCTAAGGGACAGTCGGCTTTCACCCCTCCACTTT CASLRDSRLSPLHF
. TRBJ2-7 . TRBV11-2 TGTGCCAGCAGCTTAAGTGAGGACATGGGCTACGAGCAGTACTTC CASSLSEDMGYEQYF
. TRBJ2-1 TRBD1 TRBV15 TGTGCCACCAGCAGAGGCCCGGGACAGGGTTACAATGAGCAGTTCTTC CATSRGPGQGYNEQFF
. TRBJ1-2 . TRBV19 TGTGCCAGTAGTATAGGACAGACCTATGGCTACACCTTC CASSIGQTYGYTF
. TRBJ2-1 . TRBV10-3 TGTGCCATCAGACCCGACAGGATCCTAGTCAATGAGCAGTTCTTC CAIRPDRILVNEQFF
. TRBJ2-5 TRBD2 TRBV5-1 TGCGCCAGCAGCTTGGCGAGCGGGGGGGCCAGGGAGACCCAGTACTTC CASSLASGGARETQYF
. TRBJ1-1 TRBD1 TRBV27 TGTGCCAGCAGCTACACTTTAGGACAGGGGAACACTGAAGCTTTCTTT CASSYTLGQGNTEAFF
. TRBJ2-1 TRBD2 TRBV7-3 TGTGCCAGCAGCTTGGCTGAGGGACTAGGTTCTAACAATGAGCAGTTCTTC CASSLAEGLGSNNEQFF
. TRBJ2-5 TRBD1 TRBV6-5 TGTGCCAGCAGTTACGGGACAGGCCAAGAGACCCAGTACTTC CASSYGTGQETQYF
. TRBJ2-7 TRBD1 TRBV9 TGTGCCAGCAGCGAACGGGACAGGACCTCCTACGAGCAGTACTTC CASSERDRTSYEQYF
few TRBJ1-6 TRBD1 TRBV5-5 TGTGCCAGCGTAGGGCAGGGGGCCCATAATTCACCCCTCCACTTT CASVGQGAHNSPLHF
. TRBJ2-1 . TRBV11-2 TGTGCCAGCAGCTTAGACGCCAGGGAACAGGGATACCTCCCGCGCGCCAATCAGTTCTTC CASSLDAREQGYLPRANQFF
. TRBJ2-1 . TRBV5-8 TGTGCCAGCAGCTTGGAACCAGGAAATGAGCAGTTCTTC CASSLEPGNEQFF
. TRBJ1-2 TRBD1 TRBV11-1 TGTGCCAGCAGCCCGGACAGGGGAGGCTACACCTTC CASSPDRGGYTF
few TRBJ2-1 TRBD2 TRBV2 TGTGCCAGCAGTGAGGGCGGGGGGGGCTACAATGAGCAGTTCTTC CASSEGGGGYNEQFF
. TRBJ2-1 . TRBV5-1 TGCGCCAGCAGCTTGGACCTGCGGCAGATCCATGAGCAGTTCTTC CASSLDLRQIHEQFF
. TRBJ1-5 . TRBV6-6 TGTGCCAGCCTACCCAGGGTACAACCGGTCAATCAGCCCCAGCATTTT CASLPRVQPVNQPQHF
. TRBJ2-7 TRBD2 TRBV5-4 TGTGCCAGCAGCTCCGGACTAGCGGGGCTATCTAGCTCCTACGAGCAGTACTTC CASSSGLAGLSSSYEQYF
. TRBJ1-1 . TRBV27 TGTGCCAGCAGTTTAAGGGAGAAGGGCACTGAAGCTTTCTTT CASSLREKGTEAFF
. TRBJ2-3 TRBD2 TRBV4-3 TGCGCCAGCAGCCTTGGGCTAGCGGCTACAGATACGCAGTATTTT CASSLGLAATDTQYF
. TRBJ1-5 . TRBV19 TGTGCCAGTAGAGTAATCTATAGCAATCAGCCCCAGCATTTT CASRVIYSNQPQHF
. TRBJ2-3 . TRBV5-4 TGTGCCAGCAGCCCCCCCAGCCAGGTATATACGCAGTATTTT CASSPPSQVYTQYF
. TRBJ2-3 TRBD2 TRBV9 TGTGCCAGCAGCTCGACTAGCGGGAGCCCGGATACGCAGTATTTT CASSSTSGSPDTQYF
. TRBJ2-1 TRBD2 TRBV10-2 TGCGCCAGCACCGCGGGAAGCGGGGGTATGAATGAGCAGTTCTTC CASTAGSGGMNEQFF
. TRBJ2-7 . TRBV4-1 TGCGCCAGCAGCCCCCCCAGGGTGCCCTACGAGCAGTACTTC CASSPPRVPYEQYF
. TRBJ2-3 TRBD2 TRBV5-1 TGCGCCAGCAGCTTGGTTAGCGGGAGTGGCACAGATACGCAGTATTTT CASSLVSGSGTDTQYF
. TRBJ1-1 TRBD1 TRBV6-1 TGTGCCAGCAGTGAAATCGTAGGGACAGGGGTCACTGAAGCTTTCTTT CASSEIVGTGVTEAFF
. TRBJ2-1 TRBD2 TRBV4-3 TGCGCCAGCAGACTTAGCGGGAGCTCCTACAATGAGCAGTTCTTC CASRLSGSSYNEQFF
. TRBJ2-4 . TRBV14 TGTGCCAGCAGCCAAGCGTCCTTTAGGGGCCCCATTTCCTCACTAGCCAAAAACATTCAGTACTTC CASSQASFRGPISSLAKNIQYF
. TRBJ2-7 . TRBV6-1 TGTGCCAGCACCCGGACAGTGACCTACGAGCAGTACTTC CASTRTVTYEQYF
. TRBJ2-3 TRBD2 TRBV11-2 TGTGCCAGCACCCTAGGGTTTAGCGGGGCGGATACGCAGTATTTT CASTLGFSGADTQYF
. TRBJ2-2 . TRBV7-2 TGTGCCAGCAGCTTAGCCGTTCAGACCGGGGAGCTGTTTTTT CASSLAVQTGELFF
. TRBJ1-5 . TRBV10-3 TGTGCCATCAGTGACGTACTTAGCAATCAGCCCCAGCATTTT CAISDVLSNQPQHF
. TRBJ2-2 TRBD2 TRBV4-3 TGCGCCAGCAGCAGACAGACTAGCGGTATTGTAAACAGCGGGGAGCTGTTTTTT CASSRQTSGIVNSGELFF
. TRBJ1-1 . TRBV19 TGTGCCAGTAGTGTACAGGAGGGCACTGAAGCTTTCTTT CASSVQEGTEAFF
. TRBJ1-2 TRBD1 TRBV7-6 TGTGCCAGCAGCGGGGGGACAGGGGGCTTCGATGGCTACACCTTC CASSGGTGGFDGYTF
. TRBJ2-2 . TRBV6-6 TGTGCCAGCAGGAGCGATATGATAGGATACACCGGGGAGCTGTTTTTT CASRSDMIGYTGELFF